The source of this TCR beta chain is a study of technical replicates of blood from a few donors (dated by TCRdb to 2015 to 2018). The library was generated by the immunoSEQ multiplex PCR assay. This is the immuneACCESS table as TCRdb keeps it, with only in-frame sequences that have V and J called. A part of the clones is gone; compared with another copy, unresolved V genes explain less than half, and the rest is unexplained. The sample has approximately 13,000 clones on record, about 80% of them singletons. The ten largest clones represent about 12% of the sample. On this clone itself: Its recognized antigen is unknown. Base qualities were left out, and no much larger clone turns up one base away.

What was sequenced was PBMCs. The receptor comes from a human donor in good health.

The CDR3 in this case is CASHDPTGADTQYF. The nucleotides read TGTGCCAGCCACGACCCCACCGGGGCAGATACGCAGTATTTT. The rearrangement joined TRBV28 to TRBJ2-3; the D gene is perhaps TRBD2, from 5 matching bases. Spanning cysteine to phenylalanine, the CDR3 consists of 14 amino acids. Only the CDR3 DNA is retained, 42 bases long and in frame from the first base. V and J are truncated by 8 bases and 4 bases respectively, leaving an intervening sequence of 16 bases. CDR1 MDHEN and CDR2 SYDVKM are derived from the germline V gene.